This entry lists 14 T cell receptor beta chains sequenced from one sample in a study of blood T cells in healthy people across ages. It was with a sample-barcoded 5' primer and a J-beta primer mix that a second PCR of about 6 to 11 cycles was run. TCRdb used MiXCR to reprocess the 5' RACE reads, holding one entry per CDR3 protein. Among 1 million or so distinct CDR3 sequences listed, 45% were seen once. Sequenced sample: blood. The receptors derive from a woman in her sixties or seventies in good health.

This clonotype has a handful of counts. The rearrangement links TRBV20-1 to TRBJ1-2, with a tentative D call TRBD1 (5 bases). V lost 3 bases to trimming and J lost 5 bases, with 19 bases between them. The CDR3 extends over 15 amino acids. Germline V CDR1 and CDR2: DFQATT, SNEGSKA (reference sequence). CDR3: CSASEGASQWYGYTF. The CDR3 nucleotides read TGCAGTGCTAGTGAAGGGGCCTCCCAATGGTATGGCTACACCTTC.

The chain combines TRBV7-2 with TRBJ2-1; perhaps TRBD2 as D (5 bases). The V gene lost 0 bases and the J gene lost 6 bases, with 12 bases spanning the gap. The length of the CDR3 is 15 residues. Germline values: CDR1 SGHTA, CDR2 FQGNSA. The CDR3 DNA follows: TGTGCCAGCAGCTTAGCTCGTCTAGCCGGCAATGAGCAGTTCTTC. As protein: CASSLARLAGNEQFF.

Comment on this clonotype: One junction end does not reproduce the germline sequence, and a read error may be involved. The gene calls are TRBV20-1 and TRBJ2-7, with 15 bases that match TRBD2. The germline gives CDR1 DFQATT, CDR2 SNEGSKA (reference sequence). This CDR3 contains 14 residues. DNA for the CDR3: TGCAGTGCTGGCGGGACTAGCGGGAGGAGTGAGCTGTACTTC. Translation gives CSAGGTSGRSELYF.

The chain couples TRBV7-9 to TRBJ2-1; TRBD2 matches 9 bases. This CDR3 comprises 14 residues. Germline CDR1 SEHNR, CDR2 FQNEAQ (reference sequence). After removal of 5 bases from V and 5 bases from J, the junction contained 4 bases not matched to a gene. The CDR3 coding sequence is TGTGCCAGCAGCCCTCTAGCGGGGAACAATGAGCAGTTCTTC. Protein product: CASSPLAGNNEQFF.

The rearrangement uses TRBV3-1 and TRBJ1-6; 11 bases align to TRBD1. Germline V lookup: CDR1 LGHDT, CDR2 YNNKEL (reference sequence). The CDR3 is made up of 15 amino acids. The V segment lost 1 base and the J segment 8 bases; nucleotides outside the gene matches: 1. The CDR3: CASSQADRGHSPLHF. The CDR3 bases are TGTGCCAGCAGCCAAGCGGACAGGGGGCATTCACCCCTCCACTTT.

This clonotype occurred once. Possible read error: a much larger clone is one base away. The rearrangement links TRBV20-1 to TRBJ1-5; TRBD1 matches 7 bases. The CDR3 totals 16 residues. Germline assignment: CDR1 DFQATT and CDR2 SNEGSKA (reference sequence). Germline trimming cut 6 bases from V and 5 bases from J; bases unmatched to any gene: 16. The CDR3 here is CSAQRRAGGSDQPQHF. CDR3 nucleotide sequence: TGCAGTGCCCAACGGAGGGCAGGGGGAAGCGATCAGCCCCAGCATTTT.

The V call is TRBV20-1, the J call TRBJ2-1, with D possibly TRBD1 on 6 matching bases. CDR1 DFQATT and CDR2 SNEGSKA come from the germline V gene (reference sequence). Trimming left V 7 bases short and J 5 bases short, with 12 bases between. This CDR3 is built from 12 residues. DNA of the CDR3: TGCAGTGATCTGGGGGACAACAATGAGCAGTTCTTC. Residues: CSDLGDNNEQFF.

On this clonotype: Just one base apart from a much larger clone, this may be a read error. J is TRBJ2-1 and V is TRBV7-9, with D uncertain. CDR1 is SEHNR and CDR2 is FQNEAQ in the germline V gene (reference sequence). CDR3 length equals 12 residues. V dropped 0 bases and J dropped 15 bases, with 12 bases sitting between them. DNA for the CDR3: TGTGCCAGCAGCTTAGCGTCCCCGCCCCCGTTCTTC. This gives the protein CASSLASPPPFF.

There are a few counts of this clonotype. V and J are TRBV12-3 or TRBV12-4 and TRBJ2-5; D is unclear. This CDR3 is built from 14 residues. V was pared by 2 bases and J by 0 bases, with 7 bases between. The CDR3 spells CASSLRTDQETQYF. DNA of the CDR3: TGTGCCAGCAGTTTACGGACGGACCAAGAGACCCAGTACTTC.

This clonotype was counted only a few times. This chain joins TRBV29-1 and TRBJ2-1; perhaps TRBD2 as D (6 bases). CDR1 and CDR2 from the germline V gene are SQVTM and ANQGSEA. Deletions cut 8 bases from V and 4 bases from J, with 18 bases between. The CDR3 covers 14 residues. The CDR3 DNA is TGCAGCTCGGGGAGGAGCGGCCCTTACAATGAGCAGTTCTTC. This gives the protein CSSGRSGPYNEQFF.

This clonotype was counted only a few times. The chain joins TRBV2 to TRBJ2-5; TRBD2 matches 12 bases. Trimming removed 7 bases from V and 4 bases from J; junction bases left unmatched: 4. The CDR3 is made up of 14 amino acids. The V gene's germline CDR1 is SNHLY and CDR2 FYNNEI. CDR3 nucleotide sequence: TGTGCCAGCATGGGGGGACTAGCGGGAGAGACCCAGTACTTC. The encoded protein is CASMGGLAGETQYF.

This chain connects TRBV6-5 to TRBJ2-5; D unresolved. The CDR3 is made up of 14 amino acids. Trimming cost V 5 bases and J 2 bases, with 12 bases left between them. Germline V gene data show CDR1 as MNHEY and CDR2 as SVGAGI. The CDR3 DNA is TGTGCCAGCAGTACCCTAGAGACACAAGAGACCCAGTACTTC. Translated, it gives CASSTLETQETQYF.

The V call is TRBV12-3 or TRBV12-4, the J call TRBJ1-2, with TRBD1 matching 9 bases. CDR3 size: 15 residues. J was trimmed by 8 bases and V by 4 bases; bases with no gene match: 11. The CDR3 here is CASSYLGGQGVGYTF. Written as DNA, the CDR3 is TGTGCCAGCAGTTATCTGGGGGGACAGGGTGTCGGCTACACCTTC.

This clonotype was seen a handful of times. J is TRBJ2-1 and V is TRBV7-2; no clear D gene. The germline gives CDR1 SGHTA, CDR2 FQGNSA. CDR3 size: 15 residues. V gave up 6 bases and J gave up 0 bases, with 12 bases separating them. The CDR3 nucleotides read TGTGCCAGCAGTTCTCGCGGCGGCTCCTACAATGAGCAGTTCTTC. Its translation: CASSSRGGSYNEQFF.